This T cell receptor beta chain was documented in a study of CD8 T cells in Susac syndrome. Overall study: When blood was collected, patients with Susac syndrome were therapy-naive, were taking corticosteroids, or were receiving intravenous immunoglobulin alone. Overall study results and limits: Expansion of clones was not seen in the CD4+ T cell repertoires of Susac syndrome. Individuals included in the TCR sequencing and HLA analysis were acknowledged by the study to be relatively few in number.

This CDR3 is 13 amino acids long. Germline V gives CDR1 KGHDR, CDR2 SFDVKD. V lost 9 bases to trimming and J lost 2 bases, with 11 bases between them. Random hexamers were used to reverse transcribe roughly 0.45 to 1 ug of RNA. TCRdb analysed the immunoSEQ multiplex PCR reads with MiXCR anew, one entry per CDR3 protein. The sample lists about 180,000 distinct CDR3 sequences, approximately 95% occurring once. Worth noting for this clonotype: Its target is unknown.

Material: CD4+ T cells from PBMCs. The source is a human donor with Susac syndrome. The chain uses TRBV24-1 and TRBJ2-3; D is uncertain. The CDR3 protein is CATGGEATDTQYF. The CDR3 DNA is TGTGCCACCGGTGGAGAGGCCACAGATACGCAGTATTTT.